The clone carrying this T cell receptor (beta chain) was detected only once. Assay: immunoSEQ multiplex PCR; the TCRdb copy retains only in-frame clones and omits some. The sample holds approximately 160,000 clones, around 94% seen once. The entry originates in a study of control samples from healthy donors and cancer patients. Trimming left V 0 bases short and J 2 bases short, with 10 bases between. The CDR3 has 15 amino acids. Germline CDR1 reads SGHKS; CDR2 reads YYEKEE (reference sequence). This clonotype originated in a woman under 30 in good health. This sequence joins TRBV5-5 and TRBJ2-3; D is uncertain. Sequencing was done on a sample of blood. CDR3 sequence: CASSLGGRLTDTQYF. CDR3 coding DNA: TGTGCCAGCAGCTTGGGGGGTCGGCTCACAGATACGCAGTATTTT.